One sample yielded the 21 T cell receptor beta chains listed below, sequenced in a study of T cell repertoires in cytomegalovirus infection. TCRdb processed the reads anew with MiXCR; each CDR3 protein has one entry. The profile shows approximately 910,000 distinct CDR3 sequences, about 33% of them singletons. These TCRs' antigens remain unknown. The material sequenced was cultured CD8+ T cells from PBMCs, taken from culture after CMV antigen stimulation. The receptors stem from a human donor in good health (CMV status not recorded). Some clones in this sample may be carry-over from other donors' samples.

This clonotype was recorded a few times. The rearrangement joins TRBV6-6 to TRBJ2-7; D remains unclear. Germline values: CDR1 MNHNY, CDR2 SVGAGI (reference sequence). The CDR3 sequence is 14 residues long. Trimming cost V 0 bases and J 4 bases, with 10 bases left between them. As DNA, the CDR3 is TGTGCCAGCAGTTACTCGATCAACCTATACGAGCAGTACGTC. Encoded protein: CASSYSINLYEQYV.

This clonotype came up a few times. CDR3 sequence (DNA): TGTGCCAGCAGTCTAACTCAGGGGGCGGGCAATGAGCAGTTCTTC. Its translation is CASSLTQGAGNEQFF. J is TRBJ2-1 and V is TRBV27; 8 nucleotides line up with TRBD1. The V segment lost 5 bases and the J segment 6 bases; nucleotides outside the gene matches: 9. The CDR3 extends over 15 amino acids. Germline lookup yields CDR1 MNHEY and CDR2 SMNVEV (reference sequence).

The rearrangement links TRBV12-3 or TRBV12-4 to TRBJ1-5; maybe TRBD1 (6 bases). V lost 6 bases, J lost 2 bases, and 8 bases lay in between. The CDR3 consists of 13 residues. The DNA of the CDR3 is TGTGCCAGCAGGTCAGGGGGCAATCAGCCCCAGCATTTT. Protein product: CASRSGGNQPQHF.

As to this clonotype: This may be a read error, as it is one base from a much larger clone. CDR3 in DNA: TGTGCCAGCAGCCCGGGACAGGGGGAGACAGATACGCAGTATTTT. This sequence encodes CASSPGQGETDTQYF. V and J are TRBV7-2 and TRBJ2-3; TRBD1 aligns across 11 bases. V gave up 5 bases and J gave up 3 bases; unmatched junction bases: 4. Germline loops: CDR1 SGHTA, CDR2 FQGNSA. The CDR3 extends over 15 amino acids.

This chain connects TRBV7-6 to TRBJ2-1; the D is unclear. In germline, CDR1 is SGHVS, CDR2 FNYEAQ. This CDR3 spans 12 amino acids. Trimming took 3 bases from V and 7 from J, leaving 7 bases between them. CDR3 bases: TGTGCCAGCAGCTTTGGGTGGAATGAGCAGTTCTTC. Translating gives CASSFGWNEQFF.

This clonotype was found a few times. The chain has TRBV28 and TRBJ2-7; D uncertain. With 8 bases removed from V and 2 bases from J, the gap between germline ends came to 19 bases. CDR3 length equals 15 residues. Germline V lookup: CDR1 MDHEN, CDR2 SYDVKM. This CDR3 is CASSHMGSGAYEQYV. As DNA, the CDR3 is TGTGCCAGCTCTCACATGGGTTCTGGAGCCTACGAGCAGTACGTC.

The rearrangement joins TRBV27 to TRBJ2-1; the D is unclear. Trimming took 5 bases from V and 0 from J, leaving 11 bases between them. Germline CDR1 MNHEY, CDR2 SMNVEV (reference sequence). The CDR3 loop spans 15 amino acids. The CDR3 bases are TGTGCCAGCAGTGGTGCACAGAGCTCCTACAATGAGCAGTTCTTC. Its protein product is CASSGAQSSYNEQFF.

This clonotype was counted between two and nine times. V gene TRBV28 combines with J gene TRBJ2-3; unclear D gene. Trimming removed 10 bases at V and 6 bases at J, with 14 bases between. CDR1 is MDHEN and CDR2 is SYDVKM in the germline V gene. The CDR3 loop spans 12 amino acids. CDR3 in DNA: TGTGCCACCAGGATCCTCTCGGATACGCAGTATTTT. This gives the protein CATRILSDTQYF. Filled out from reference TRBV28 and TRBJ2-3, the complete variable domain reads DVKVTQSSRYLVKRTGEKVFLECVQDMDHENMFWYRQDPGLGLRLIYFSYDVKMKEKGDIPEGYSVSREKKERFSLILESASTNQTSMYLCATRILSDTQYFGPGTRLTVL.

The J gene is TRBJ2-2, the V gene TRBV10-3; D may be TRBD1 (5 bases). This CDR3 is built from 13 residues. The V end was cut by 9 bases, the J end by 2 bases, with 10 bases between. Looked up from germline, CDR1 is ENHRY and CDR2 is SYGVKD. In nucleotides, the CDR3 is TGTGCCATTCTTACAGGCAACACCGGGGAGCTGTTTTTT. This translates into CAILTGNTGELFF.

This clonotype showed up just a few times. This sequence joins TRBV5-6 and TRBJ2-7, with TRBD1 as a possible D gene (6 bases). Germline CDR1 SGHDT, CDR2 YYEEEE. The length of the CDR3 is 17 residues. Trimming removed 1 base from V and 0 bases from J, with 17 bases in between. The CDR3 is CASSLLGWDTASYEQYF. CDR3 sequence (DNA): TGTGCCAGCAGCTTGCTGGGGTGGGACACGGCCTCCTACGAGCAGTACTTC.

The DNA for the CDR3 is TGTGCCAGCAGTTACTCGGCAGGGTATGGCTACACCTTC. It specifies CASSYSAGYGYTF. This chain uses TRBV6-8 with TRBJ1-2; D is possibly TRBD1 (5 bases). Germline CDR1 reads MNHGY; CDR2 reads SAAAGT. The V and J ends lost 0 bases and 5 bases respectively, with 7 bases between them. CDR3 length: 13 amino acids.

The rearrangement joins TRBV7-9 to TRBJ2-3; D ambiguous. Between the trimmed V and J ends, which lost 5 bases and 2 bases, there was a span of 14 bases. The CDR3 runs 15 residues. The germline V gene has CDR1 SEHNR and CDR2 FQNEAQ (reference sequence). The CDR3 DNA reads as TGTGCCAGCAGCATAAGAGGCAGATACACAGATACGCAGTATTTT. As protein: CASSIRGRYTDTQYF.

DNA of the CDR3: TGTGCCAGCAGCTTAGTTTCTGGAGGGGATGGAGATGGCTACACCTTC. It is translated as CASSLVSGGDGDGYTF. The chain uses TRBV13 and TRBJ1-2; a possible D gene is TRBD1 (5 bases). CDR1 and CDR2 from the germline V gene are PRHDT and FYEKMQ (reference sequence). The V end lost 1 base, the J end lost 6 bases, and 18 bases lay between the germline ends. The CDR3 has 16 amino acids.

This clonotype was recorded at least ten times. The gene calls are TRBV7-2 and TRBJ1-1; 7 bases are shared with TRBD1. V gave up 3 bases and J gave up 0 bases; unmatched junction bases: 10. Germline values: CDR1 SGHTA, CDR2 FQGNSA. The CDR3 runs to 17 residues. The CDR3 loop is CASSFANRGTVNTEAFF. CDR3 nucleotides: TGTGCCAGCAGCTTCGCCAACAGGGGAACAGTGAACACTGAAGCTTTCTTT.

This sequence joins TRBV11-2 and TRBJ2-3, with TRBD2 matching 10 bases. The CDR3 has 16 residues. The V and J ends lost 3 bases and 1 base, in that order; junction bases with no gene match: 4. CDR1 and CDR2 from the germline V gene are SGHAT and FQNNGV. CDR3 sequence (DNA): TGTGCCAGCAGCTTGTACCTAGCGGGGGGCACAGATACGCAGTATTTT. Translating it yields CASSLYLAGGTDTQYF.

Ten or more counts support this clonotype. The chain employs TRBV28 and TRBJ2-3; 7 bases align to TRBD1. The CDR3 has 14 residues. The V gene's germline CDR1 is MDHEN and CDR2 SYDVKM. The junction had 3 bases not matched to a gene; V was cut back by 5 bases and J by 1 base. CDR3 in amino acids: CASSRDSGTDTQYF. The CDR3 bases are TGTGCCAGCAGTAGGGACAGCGGCACAGATACGCAGTATTTT.

The chain joins TRBV12-3 or TRBV12-4 to TRBJ2-1; no reliable D call. Trimming removed 10 bases at V and 8 bases at J, with 21 bases between. The CDR3 runs 14 residues. DNA of the CDR3: TGTGCCACCTCCCCCCCTACGGGTATCGATGAGCAGTTCTTC. This sequence encodes CATSPPTGIDEQFF.

This clonotype was counted many times. The gene calls are TRBV7-9 and TRBJ2-3; TRBD1 matches at 11 bases. The CDR3 totals 16 residues. Germline V gene sequence: CDR1 SEHNR, CDR2 FQNEAQ (reference sequence). V lost 3 bases and J lost 5; bases outside the gene matches: 7. As DNA, the CDR3 is TGTGCCAGCAGCTTGCTCCCGGGACAGGGGGAAGATACGCAGTATTTT. Protein sequence: CASSLLPGQGEDTQYF.

This chain uses TRBV6-5 with TRBJ1-5; TRBD1 matches at 7 bases. CDR1 is MNHEY, CDR2 SVGAGI, per germline. The J segment lost 3 bases and the V segment lost 6 bases, leaving 17 bases of the junction unmatched. The CDR3 sequence is 18 residues long. This CDR3 reads CASRNYYRQGWDNQPQHF. The CDR3 region has the DNA TGTGCCAGCAGAAACTATTATCGACAGGGCTGGGACAATCAGCCCCAGCATTTT.

V usage is TRBV29-1 and J usage is TRBJ1-1; tentative D call: TRBD1 (5 bases). Germline V CDR1 and CDR2: SQVTM, ANQGSEA. V was shortened by 3 bases and J by 4 bases, with 9 bases between the two germline ends. This CDR3 region has 12 residues. This chain's CDR3 is CSVDRASTEAFF. As DNA, the CDR3 is TGCAGCGTTGACAGGGCTAGCACTGAAGCTTTCTTT.

This clonotype turned up a few times. This chain uses TRBV27 with TRBJ1-6, with D hard to call. Germline V gene lookup returns CDR1 MNHEY and CDR2 SMNVEV (reference sequence). Trimming shortened V by 5 bases and J by 12 bases, and 17 bases separated the two germline ends. CDR3 length: 14 amino acids. CDR3 region: CASSLQPSVRPLHF. DNA for the CDR3: TGTGCCAGCAGTCTCCAACCCTCCGTCAGACCCCTCCACTTT.